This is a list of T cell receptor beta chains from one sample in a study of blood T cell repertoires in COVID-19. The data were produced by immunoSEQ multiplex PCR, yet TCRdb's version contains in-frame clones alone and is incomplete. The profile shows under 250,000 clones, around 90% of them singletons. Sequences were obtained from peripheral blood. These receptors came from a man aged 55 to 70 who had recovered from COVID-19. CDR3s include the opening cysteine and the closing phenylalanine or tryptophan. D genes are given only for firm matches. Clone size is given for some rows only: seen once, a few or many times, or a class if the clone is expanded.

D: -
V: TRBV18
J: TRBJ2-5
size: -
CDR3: CASSPPLGRSAETQYF
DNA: TGTGCCAGCTCACCTCCCTTGGGGCGGAGTGCAGAGACCCAGTACTTC

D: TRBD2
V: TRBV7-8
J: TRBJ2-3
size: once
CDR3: CASSRRGNTDTQYF
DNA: TGTGCCAGCAGCCGGCGGGGGAACACAGATACGCAGTATTTT

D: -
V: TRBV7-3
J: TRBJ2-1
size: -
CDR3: CASSPGFGGNNEQFF
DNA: TGTGCCAGCAGCCCAGGGTTCGGCGGAAACAATGAGCAGTTCTTC

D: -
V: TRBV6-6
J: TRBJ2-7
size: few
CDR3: CASSRSGGTYEQYF
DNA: TGTGCCAGCAGTCGATCCGGGGGTACCTACGAGCAGTACTTC

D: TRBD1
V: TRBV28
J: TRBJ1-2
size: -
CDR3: CASSSLGTVTYYGYTF
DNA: TGTGCCAGCAGTTCCCTCGGGACAGTCACTTACTATGGCTACACCTTC

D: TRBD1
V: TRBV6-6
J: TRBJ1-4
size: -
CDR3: CASSYGGQGTLFF
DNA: TGTGCCAGCAGTTACGGGGGACAGGGGACGCTGTTTTTT

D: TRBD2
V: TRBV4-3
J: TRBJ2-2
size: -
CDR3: CASSQEDRPGTSGTNTGELFF
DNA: TGCGCCAGCAGCCAAGAAGACAGACCCGGGACTAGCGGGACGAACACCGGGGAGCTGTTTTTT

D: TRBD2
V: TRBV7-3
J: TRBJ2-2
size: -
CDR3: CASSPGLANTGELFF
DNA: TGTGCCAGCTCTCCGGGACTAGCAAACACCGGGGAGCTGTTTTTT

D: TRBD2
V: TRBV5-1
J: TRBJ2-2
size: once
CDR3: CASSNLAGANTGELFF
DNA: TGCGCCAGCAGCAACCTAGCGGGGGCGAACACCGGGGAGCTGTTTTTT

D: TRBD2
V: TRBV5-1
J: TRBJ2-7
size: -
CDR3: CASSFRDRGSGNEQYF
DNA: TGCGCCAGCAGCTTCCGGGACCGAGGTAGCGGGAACGAGCAGTACTTC

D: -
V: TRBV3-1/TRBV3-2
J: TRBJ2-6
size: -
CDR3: CASSGGTIGANVLTF
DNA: TGTGCCAGCAGCGGAGGGACCATTGGGGCCAACGTCCTGACTTTC

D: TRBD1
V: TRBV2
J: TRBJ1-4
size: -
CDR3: CASSGEDRGREKLFF
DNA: TGTGCCAGCAGTGGGGAAGACAGGGGACGGGAAAAACTGTTTTTT

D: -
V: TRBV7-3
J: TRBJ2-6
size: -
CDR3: CASSVMRLSGANVLTF
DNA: TGTGCCAGCAGCGTTATGAGGCTCTCTGGGGCCAACGTCCTGACTTTC

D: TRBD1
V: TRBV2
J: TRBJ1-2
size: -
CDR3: CASTDLTGNYGYTF
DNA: TGTGCCAGCACGGACCTGACAGGGAACTATGGCTACACCTTC

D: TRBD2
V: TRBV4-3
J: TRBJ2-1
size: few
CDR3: CASSRLGGSTTEQFF
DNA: TGCGCCAGCAGCCGCCTTGGCGGGAGTACGACTGAGCAGTTCTTC

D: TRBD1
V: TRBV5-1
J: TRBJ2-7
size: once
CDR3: CASSYQGDEQYF
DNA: TGCGCCAGCAGTTATCAGGGGGACGAGCAGTACTTC

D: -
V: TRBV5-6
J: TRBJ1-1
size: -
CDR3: CASSVPGVATEAFF
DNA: TGTGCCAGCAGCGTACCAGGGGTGGCCACTGAAGCTTTCTTT

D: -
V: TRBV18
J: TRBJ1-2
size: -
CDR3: CASSPITGLNYGYTF
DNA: TGTGCCAGCTCACCAATTACAGGCCTTAACTATGGCTACACCTTC

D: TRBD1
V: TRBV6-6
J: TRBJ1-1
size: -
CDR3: CASRDREAFF
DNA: TGTGCCAGCCGGGACAGAGAAGCTTTCTTT

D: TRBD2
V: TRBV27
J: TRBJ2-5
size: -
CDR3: CASSLGLPRELETQYF
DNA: TGTGCCAGCAGTTTGGGACTACCACGGGAGTTGGAGACCCAGTACTTC

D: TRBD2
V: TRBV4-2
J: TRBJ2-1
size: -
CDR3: CASSQGAGGRNEQFF
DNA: TGTGCCAGCAGCCAAGGAGCGGGAGGAAGGAATGAGCAGTTCTTC

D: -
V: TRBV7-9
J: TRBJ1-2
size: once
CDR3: CASSPDRNYGYTF
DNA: TGTGCCAGCAGTCCTGACAGGAACTATGGCTACACCTTC

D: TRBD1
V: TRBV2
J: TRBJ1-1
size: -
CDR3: CASSDRGRTEAFF
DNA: TGTGCCAGCAGTGACAGGGGGCGGACTGAAGCTTTCTTT

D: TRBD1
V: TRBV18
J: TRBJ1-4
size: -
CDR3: CASSTGFIEKLFF
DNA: TGTGCCAGCTCGACAGGGTTTATTGAAAAACTGTTTTTT

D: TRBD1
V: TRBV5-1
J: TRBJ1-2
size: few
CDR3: CASSWDVSGTGGRGYGYTF
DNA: TGCGCCAGCAGCTGGGACGTCTCCGGGACAGGGGGCAGGGGCTATGGCTACACCTTC

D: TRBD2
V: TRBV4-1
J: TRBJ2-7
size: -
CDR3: CASSQELAETYEQYF
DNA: TGCGCCAGCAGCCAAGAGCTAGCGGAAACCTACGAGCAGTACTTC

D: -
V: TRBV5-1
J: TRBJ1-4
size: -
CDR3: CASTTGGQNEKLFF
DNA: TGCGCCAGCACAACTGGGGGCCAAAATGAAAAACTGTTTTTT

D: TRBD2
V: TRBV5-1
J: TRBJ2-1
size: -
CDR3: CASSSTGTSGINEQFF
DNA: TGCGCCAGCAGCTCAACCGGGACTAGCGGGATTAATGAGCAGTTCTTC

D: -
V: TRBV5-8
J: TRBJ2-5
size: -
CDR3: CASNLGLNQETQYF
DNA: TGTGCCAGCAACTTGGGGCTGAACCAAGAGACCCAGTACTTC